This T cell receptor beta chain was recorded in a study of blood T cells in healthy people across ages. General study points: Changes seen in expanded clonotypes were possibly confounded by donor CMV status left unknown. Observed TCR beta diversity per million T cells went down as age went up. This fall followed a roughly linear course with age. Those diversity estimates obtained from one million T cells were thought to be underestimates.

Note on this clonotype: What it recognizes is unknown.

Germline CDR1 DFQATT, CDR2 SNEGSKA (reference sequence). V gave up 3 bases and J gave up 3 bases, with 13 bases separating them. The CDR3 is 14 residues long. The use of a sample-barcoded 5' primer and a J-beta primer mix characterized a second PCR of about 6 to 12 cycles. Each cDNA molecule was tagged by a template-switch adaptor that had 12 random nucleotides. TCRdb re-derived calls from the 5' RACE reads in MiXCR, one entry per CDR3 protein. The sample carries about 1.7 million distinct CDR3 sequences, approximately 30% recorded once. The chain recombines TRBV20-1 with TRBJ2-3; a possible D gene is TRBD2 (7 bases). The source of this sequence is a young woman in good health. Sample: blood. CDR3 in DNA: TGCAGTGCTAGTCTCGGGGGGCGGACAGATACGCAGTATTTT. It yields the protein CSASLGGRTDTQYF.